The source of this TCR beta chain is a study of T-cell memory formation after mild COVID-19. MiXCR was run by TCRdb on the 5' RACE reads, yielding one entry per CDR3 protein. The sample has more than 80,000 distinct CDR3 sequences, roughly 12% seen once; the top ten hold around 25%. This CDR3 contains 22 residues. Germline V gene sequence: CDR1 SGHRS, CDR2 YFSETQ. V was cut by 2 bases and J by 6 bases, with 33 bases left in between. This clonotype has only a few counts. Input material: PBMCs or a T cell subset sorted from them (not recorded which). The chain couples TRBV5-1 to TRBJ2-6; D is perhaps TRBD2 (6 bases). The TCR comes from an adult woman who had mild COVID-19 (a few samples of this study predate the infection). Cell type and time point are not known. The CDR3 sequence: CASSFLPFNGRRDRKVANVLTF. The CDR3 nucleotides are TGCGCCAGCAGCTTCCTCCCCTTCAACGGGAGAAGGGATCGTAAGGTGGCCAACGTCCTGACTTTC.